These 32 T cell receptor beta chains came from one sample sequenced in a study of T-cell memory formation after mild COVID-19. One entry per CDR3 protein, called by TCRdb with MiXCR from the 5' RACE reads. The table lists roughly 340,000 distinct CDR3 sequences, 15% to 20% of them singletons. Sequenced sample: PBMCs or a T cell subset sorted from them (not recorded which). The receptors here all came from a man between 18 and 29 years old who had mild COVID-19 (a few samples of this study predate the infection). Cell type and time point are not known.

This clonotype was seen more than once but under ten times. V and J are TRBV19 and TRBJ1-3; D unresolved. Germline CDR1 reads LNHDA; CDR2 reads SQIVND (reference sequence). Trimming removed 3 bases from V and 2 bases from J, with 17 bases in between. This CDR3 has 17 amino acids. CDR3 loop: CASSIRFRTQPGNTIYF. The CDR3 DNA reads as TGTGCCAGTAGTATTCGGTTCAGGACCCAGCCTGGAAACACCATATATTTT.

The chain joins TRBV5-1 to TRBJ2-3, with TRBD2 identical over 13 bases. Looked up from germline, CDR1 is SGHRS and CDR2 is YFSETQ. Losses at the gene ends were 2 bases for V and 2 bases for J; bases not matched to a gene: 11. This CDR3 has 19 residues. For the CDR3, the DNA is TGCGCCAGCAGCTTCAGACTAGCGGGGGGTCAGGGCGACACAGATACGCAGTATTTT. This gives the protein CASSFRLAGGQGDTDTQYF. The variable domain in full, completed from reference TRBV5-1 and TRBJ2-3, reads KAGVTQTPRYLIKTRGQQVTLSCSPISGHRSVSWYQQTPGQGLQFLFEYFSETQRNKGNFPGRFSGRQFSNSRSEMNVSTLELGDSALYLCASSFRLAGGQGDTDTQYFGPGTRLTVL.

In this sample, this clonotype turned up many times. The chain is built from TRBV7-9 and TRBJ2-4; D might be TRBD1 (5 bases). Germline loops: CDR1 SEHNR, CDR2 FQNEAQ (reference sequence). Trimming shortened V by 1 base and J by 3 bases, and 13 bases separated the two germline ends. This CDR3 is built from 16 residues. This CDR3 is CASSLGAPQGKNIQYF. The CDR3 DNA reads as TGTGCCAGCAGCTTAGGGGCACCGCAGGGCAAAAACATTCAGTACTTC.

This sequence joins TRBV12-3 or TRBV12-4 and TRBJ2-3; D may be TRBD1 or TRBD2 (6 bases each). The CDR3 spans 15 residues. The V and J ends lost 5 bases and 1 base respectively, with 13 bases between them. In nucleotides, the CDR3 is TGTGCCAGCAGTCGGGGGCGGGGTGGCACAGATACGCAGTATTTT. Translated: CASSRGRGGTDTQYF.

The chain links TRBV11-1 to TRBJ2-7; D is perhaps TRBD1 (6 bases). Germline V gives CDR1 SGHAT, CDR2 FQDESV (reference sequence). V was cut by 3 bases and J by 4 bases, with 13 bases left in between. This CDR3 comprises 14 residues. The CDR3 nucleotides read TGTGCCAGCAGCTTGAACCGGGACACTTACGAGCAGTACGTC. Translating it yields CASSLNRDTYEQYV.

V gene TRBV10-3 combines with J gene TRBJ2-5; 10 nucleotides align to TRBD2. The CDR3 is 13 residues long. Germline assignment: CDR1 ENHRY and CDR2 SYGVKD. V shed 5 bases and J 4 bases; nucleotides not matched to a gene: 1. CDR3 sequence: CAISRLAGETQYF. Here the CDR3 DNA reads TGTGCCATCAGTCGACTAGCGGGAGAGACCCAGTACTTC.

This clonotype was seen ten or more times. The chain couples TRBV3-1 to TRBJ2-7; 9 bases map to TRBD2. Trimming at V came to 5 bases and at J to 6 bases, leaving 5 bases not matched to a gene. The length of the CDR3 is 13 residues. Germline CDR1 reads LGHDT; CDR2 reads YNNKEL (reference sequence). The CDR3: CASSFSGGLEQYF. CDR3 DNA: TGTGCCAGCAGCTTTAGCGGGGGACTCGAGCAGTACTTC.

This rearrangement joins TRBV4-1 to TRBJ2-1, with 8 bases identical to TRBD1. The trim removed 4 bases at V and 2 bases at J, leaving 7 bases unmatched. Germline V gene lookup returns CDR1 MGHRA and CDR2 YSYEKL. The CDR3 has 16 residues. The CDR3 DNA reads TGCGCCAGCAGCCTCCGCGAGACAGGGGCCTACAATGAGCAGTTCTTC. Its translation: CASSLRETGAYNEQFF.

The chain recombines TRBV7-2 with TRBJ2-1; D gene ambiguous. V shed 4 bases and J shed 0 bases, with 10 bases lying between them. Germline assignment: CDR1 SGHTA and CDR2 FQGNSA. This CDR3 is 15 amino acids long. The CDR3 sequence is CASSSPGSSYNEQFF. As DNA, the CDR3 is TGTGCCAGCAGCTCCCCAGGCAGCTCCTACAATGAGCAGTTCTTC.

V is TRBV9 and J is TRBJ2-1; 10 bases are a match to TRBD2. V shed 1 base, J shed 10 bases, and the junction held 5 bases outside the gene matches. Germline V gene sequence: CDR1 SGDLS, CDR2 YYNGEE. The CDR3 loop spans 14 amino acids. Here the CDR3 DNA reads TGTGCCAGCAGCGTACGAGCGGGGGGGCACGAGCAGTTCTTC. Translated, it gives CASSVRAGGHEQFF.

The J gene is TRBJ2-7, the V gene TRBV12-3 or TRBV12-4, with TRBD2 matching 7 bases. CDR3 length: 16 residues. Losses at the gene ends were 2 bases for V and 3 bases for J; bases not matched to a gene: 10. CDR3: CASSLKLGTKNYEQYF. The CDR3 DNA reads as TGTGCCAGCAGTTTAAAGCTTGGGACTAAAAACTACGAGCAGTACTTC.

The rearrangement joins TRBV9 to TRBJ2-3, with D maybe TRBD2 (6 bases). This CDR3 is 14 amino acids long. Germline V gene sequence: CDR1 SGDLS, CDR2 YYNGEE. V gave up 0 bases and J gave up 6 bases, with 11 bases separating them. CDR3 nucleotide sequence: TGTGCCAGCAGCGTAGCAGCAGGGAGGGATACGCAGTATTTT. It yields the protein CASSVAAGRDTQYF.

The V gene is TRBV2, the J gene TRBJ1-1; perhaps TRBD1 as D (5 bases). Germline V gene lookup returns CDR1 SNHLY and CDR2 FYNNEI. V shed 8 bases and J shed 0 bases, with 7 bases lying between them. This CDR3 spans 12 amino acids. As DNA, the CDR3 is TGTGCCAGCGTGGACATGAACACTGAAGCTTTCTTT. This sequence encodes CASVDMNTEAFF.

This clonotype has just a few counts. V gene TRBV20-1 combines with J gene TRBJ2-2; D call uncertain. V lost 4 bases and J lost 2, with 11 bases in between. The CDR3 length is 14 residues. In germline, CDR1 is DFQATT, CDR2 SNEGSKA (reference sequence). The CDR3 region is CSAIPGPNTGELFF. CDR3 sequence (DNA): TGCAGTGCTATCCCCGGGCCCAACACCGGGGAGCTGTTTTTT.

CDR3 coding DNA: TGCAGCGTTGAAGATCGCGGCCAGGGCAATGAGCAGTTCTTC. Translating it yields CSVEDRGQGNEQFF. The rearrangement uses TRBV29-1 and TRBJ2-1, with a possible D match to TRBD1 (5 bases). Germline loops: CDR1 SQVTM, CDR2 ANQGSEA. The CDR3 extends over 14 amino acids. Trimming shortened V by 0 bases and J by 6 bases, and 12 bases separated the two germline ends.

This clonotype has a handful of counts. This chain connects TRBV6-5 to TRBJ2-5; the D gene is possibly TRBD1 (5 bases). This CDR3 comprises 16 residues. Germline CDR1 reads MNHEY; CDR2 reads SVGAGI. V lost 0 bases, J lost 3 bases, and 14 bases lay in between. CDR3 loop: CASSYSWSQAEETQYF. CDR3 sequence (DNA): TGTGCCAGCAGTTACTCTTGGTCACAGGCCGAAGAGACCCAGTACTTC.

A few counts support this clonotype. The J gene is TRBJ2-3, the V gene TRBV5-5; perhaps TRBD1 as D (5 bases). The CDR3 covers 15 residues. The germline V gene has CDR1 SGHKS and CDR2 YYEKEE (reference sequence). V was clipped by 2 bases and J by 4 bases, with 14 bases between them. For the CDR3, the DNA is TGTGCCAGCAGCTTCATGGGGCCGGCCGCAGATACGCAGTATTTT. It codes for CASSFMGPAADTQYF.

This clonotype has only a few counts. The gene calls are TRBV6-5 and TRBJ1-2; D uncertain. The CDR3 runs 12 residues. Trimming shortened V by 6 bases and J by 4 bases, and 9 bases separated the two germline ends. Germline V gene lookup returns CDR1 MNHEY and CDR2 SVGAGI. This CDR3 is CASSPEFYGYTF. In DNA form, the CDR3 reads TGTGCCAGCAGCCCTGAGTTCTATGGCTACACCTTC.

This clonotype was seen a few times. The chain's CDR3 is CAISESGLLNYGYTF. CDR3 DNA: TGTGCCATCAGTGAGTCTGGCTTGTTAAACTATGGCTACACCTTC. The genes are TRBV10-3 and TRBJ1-2; D gene unclear. Germline V gene sequence: CDR1 ENHRY, CDR2 SYGVKD. This CDR3 contains 15 residues. Trimming stripped 0 bases from V and 2 bases from J, with 10 bases between.

This clonotype was seen more than once but under ten times. The rearrangement links TRBV25-1 to TRBJ2-7, with a possible D match to TRBD1 (6 bases). Trimming pared 7 bases from V and 5 bases from J, leaving 15 bases between. CDR1 and CDR2 from the germline V gene are MGHDK and SYGVNS. This CDR3 region has 13 residues. CDR3 DNA sequence: TGTGCCAGCATATGGAACAGGGCCCACGAGCAGTACGTC. Its translation: CASIWNRAHEQYV.

This clonotype was counted between two and nine times. The rearrangement joins TRBV2 to TRBJ2-2, with D maybe TRBD1 (6 bases). CDR3 length: 15 amino acids. Germline V CDR1 and CDR2: SNHLY, FYNNEI. The ends were cut back, 7 bases at V and 3 bases at J, with 15 bases in the middle. CDR3 region: CASTPEGGDTGELFF. DNA of the CDR3: TGTGCCAGCACCCCTGAAGGGGGTGACACCGGGGAGCTGTTTTTT.

This clonotype showed up just a few times. This rearrangement joins TRBV4-1 to TRBJ1-1; 10 bases agree with TRBD1. J was trimmed by 7 bases and V by 2 bases; bases with no gene match: 1. This CDR3 has 13 amino acids. Germline values: CDR1 MGHRA, CDR2 YSYEKL. The CDR3 sequence: CASSQRDRGEAFF. CDR3 sequence (DNA): TGCGCCAGCAGCCAACGGGACAGGGGTGAAGCTTTCTTT.

This clonotype was counted many times. The chain combines TRBV6-2 or TRBV6-3 with TRBJ2-1, with D hard to call. The CDR3 extends over 15 amino acids. Trimming removed 5 bases from V and 12 bases from J, with 23 bases in between. Germline CDR1 MNHEY, CDR2 SVGEGT. The chain's CDR3 is CASSQTKTQAKGQFF. Written as DNA, the CDR3 is TGTGCCAGCAGTCAGACAAAAACGCAGGCTAAAGGGCAGTTCTTC.

V and J are TRBV7-9 and TRBJ1-1; no firm D call. The V and J ends lost 2 bases and 4 bases respectively, with 11 bases between them. The CDR3 totals 14 residues. Germline values: CDR1 SEHNR, CDR2 FQNEAQ (reference sequence). Here the CDR3 reads CASSLIVTGTEAFF. CDR3 DNA sequence: TGTGCCAGCAGCTTAATAGTGACGGGCACTGAAGCTTTCTTT.

This clonotype was found a few times. The V and J genes are TRBV12-3 or TRBV12-4 and TRBJ2-3; no definite D call. The V end lost 5 bases, the J end lost 5 bases, and 2 bases lay between the germline ends. The CDR3 totals 10 residues. CDR3 amino acids: CASSRDTQYF. CDR3 coding DNA: TGTGCCAGCAGTAGAGATACGCAGTATTTT.

This clonotype was detected ten times or more. The chain joins TRBV6-2 or TRBV6-3 to TRBJ2-5; D tentatively fits TRBD1 or TRBD2 (5 bases each). The V gene lost 4 bases and the J gene lost 3 bases, with 12 bases spanning the gap. Looked up from germline, CDR1 is MNHEY and CDR2 is SVGEGT. CDR3 length: 14 residues. The CDR3 protein is CASSSYRDEETQYF. Written as DNA, the CDR3 is TGTGCCAGCAGTTCATACCGGGACGAAGAGACCCAGTACTTC.

There are a few counts of this clonotype. The chain links TRBV5-5 to TRBJ2-3; no reliable D call. The germline V gene has CDR1 SGHKS and CDR2 YYEKEE (reference sequence). This CDR3 is 12 amino acids long. The V end was cut by 6 bases, the J end by 4 bases, with 9 bases between. The CDR3 reads CASTNRPDTQYF. In nucleotides, the CDR3 is TGTGCCAGCACCAACCGACCAGATACGCAGTATTTT.

This clonotype was counted ten times or more. The genes are TRBV11-3 and TRBJ2-1; TRBD2 aligns across 10 bases. The CDR3 contains 15 residues. J lost 2 bases, V lost 2 bases, and 0 bases had no gene match. CDR1 and CDR2 from the germline V gene are SGHNT and YENEEA. DNA of the CDR3: TGTGCCAGCAGCTTAACTAGCGGGGCCTACAATGAGCAGTTCTTC. Translating gives CASSLTSGAYNEQFF.

The gene calls are TRBV9 and TRBJ2-5, with 8 bases matching TRBD2. The CDR3 has 13 residues. Germline V gives CDR1 SGDLS, CDR2 YYNGEE. With 3 bases clipped from V and 4 bases from J, the junction kept 2 bases outside the gene matches. CDR3 nucleotide sequence: TGTGCCAGCAGCGAAGGGACTAGAGAGACCCAGTACTTC. It translates to CASSEGTRETQYF.

The gene calls are TRBV10-3 and TRBJ2-7; D is unresolved. Germline values: CDR1 ENHRY, CDR2 SYGVKD. Between the trimmed V and J ends, which lost 2 bases and 0 bases, there was a span of 11 bases. The CDR3 spans 15 residues. The CDR3 sequence is CAISEPGRSSYEQYF. The CDR3 DNA reads as TGTGCCATCAGTGAGCCGGGCCGGAGCTCCTACGAGCAGTACTTC.

Many counts were recorded for this clonotype. At one boundary the junction diverges from the germline segment, which might be a read error. The chain has TRBV7-2 and TRBJ2-7; D is perhaps TRBD1 (6 bases). The germline CDR1 and CDR2 sequences are SGHTA and FQGNSA. The length of the CDR3 is 13 residues. The CDR3 is CASSLGQPYEQYF. The CDR3 DNA reads TGCGCCAGCAGCTTGGGACAACCCTACGAGCAGTACTTC. The whole variable domain, filled in from reference TRBV7-2 and TRBJ2-7, reads GAGVSQSPSNKVTEKGKDVELRCDPISGHTALYWYRQSLGQGLEFLIYFQGNSAPDKSGLPSDRFSAERTGGSVSTLTIQRTQQEDSAVYLCASSLGQPYEQYFGPGTRLTVT.

The CDR3 here is CASRSANWETQYF. CDR3 nucleotides: TGTGCCAGCAGATCCGCTAACTGGGAGACCCAGTACTTC. The chain recombines TRBV12-3 or TRBV12-4 with TRBJ2-5; no definite D call. The CDR3 sequence is 13 residues long. With 6 bases removed from V and 5 bases from J, the gap between germline ends came to 13 bases.